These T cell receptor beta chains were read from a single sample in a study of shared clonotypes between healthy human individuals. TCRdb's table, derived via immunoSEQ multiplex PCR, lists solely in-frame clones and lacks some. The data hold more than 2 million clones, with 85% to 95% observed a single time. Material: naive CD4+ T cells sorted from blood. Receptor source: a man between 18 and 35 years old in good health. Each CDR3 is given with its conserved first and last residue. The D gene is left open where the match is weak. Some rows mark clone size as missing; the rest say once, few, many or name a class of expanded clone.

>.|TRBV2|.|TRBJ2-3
CASSETGGSTDTQYF
TGTGCCAGCAGTGAAACTGGCGGGAGCACAGATACGCAGTATTTT
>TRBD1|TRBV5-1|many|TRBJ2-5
CASSNRGEETQYF
TGCGCCAGCAGCAACAGGGGCGAAGAGACCCAGTACTTC
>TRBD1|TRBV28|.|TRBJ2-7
CASSKSTGAREQYF
TGTGCCAGCAGTAAGTCGACAGGGGCGCGCGAGCAGTACTTC
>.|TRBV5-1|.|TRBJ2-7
CASRPGGGGSYEQYF
TGCGCCAGCAGACCCGGTGGAGGCGGATCCTACGAGCAGTACTTC
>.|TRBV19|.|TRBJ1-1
CASSAIVATEAFF
TGTGCCAGTAGCGCGATTGTTGCCACTGAAGCTTTCTTT
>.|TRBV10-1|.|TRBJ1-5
CVNQPQHF
TGCGTGAATCAGCCCCAGCATTTT
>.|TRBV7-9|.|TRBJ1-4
CASSLVVGKEGEKLFF
TGTGCCAGCAGCTTAGTGGTCGGTAAGGAGGGTGAAAAACTGTTTTTT
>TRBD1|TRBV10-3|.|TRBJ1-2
CAISAGQGNYGYTF
TGTGCCATCAGTGCGGGACAGGGTAACTATGGCTACACCTTC
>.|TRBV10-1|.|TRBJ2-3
CASSEVGDTQYF
TGCGCCAGCAGTGAGGTGGGGGATACGCAGTATTTT
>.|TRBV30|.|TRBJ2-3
CAWSDGGTDTQYF
TGTGCCTGGAGCGATGGGGGGACAGATACGCAGTATTTT
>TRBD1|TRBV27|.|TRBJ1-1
CASSPLTRSTGSEAFF
TGTGCCAGCAGTCCGCTCACCCGATCGACAGGGTCTGAAGCTTTCTTT
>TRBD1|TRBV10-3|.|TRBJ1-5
CASAPGTGGYQPQHF
TGTGCCTCCGCCCCCGGGACAGGGGGCTATCAGCCCCAGCATTTT
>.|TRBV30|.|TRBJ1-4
CAWAGGEKLFF
TGTGCCTGGGCGGGAGGGGAAAAACTGTTTTTT
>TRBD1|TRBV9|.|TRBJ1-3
CASSVGDRGSGNTIYF
TGTGCCAGCAGCGTAGGGGACAGGGGCTCTGGAAACACCATATATTTT
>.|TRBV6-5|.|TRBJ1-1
CASSPSPSNTEAFF
TGTGCCAGCAGCCCTTCGCCCTCGAACACTGAAGCTTTCTTT
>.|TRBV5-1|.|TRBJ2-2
CASSLGSGNTGELFF
TGCGCCAGCAGCTTGGGGAGCGGGAACACCGGGGAGCTGTTTTTT
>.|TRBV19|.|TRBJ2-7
CASSISAGTFSYEQYF
TGTGCCAGTAGTATATCTGCCGGGACATTCTCCTACGAGCAGTACTTC
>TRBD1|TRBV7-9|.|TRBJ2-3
CASSLTGQGTDTQYF
TGTGCCAGCAGCCTGACAGGACAGGGAACAGATACGCAGTATTTT
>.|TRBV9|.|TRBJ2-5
CASSVGRNTLQETQYF
TGTGCCAGCAGCGTAGGCAGGAATACCCTTCAAGAGACCCAGTACTTC